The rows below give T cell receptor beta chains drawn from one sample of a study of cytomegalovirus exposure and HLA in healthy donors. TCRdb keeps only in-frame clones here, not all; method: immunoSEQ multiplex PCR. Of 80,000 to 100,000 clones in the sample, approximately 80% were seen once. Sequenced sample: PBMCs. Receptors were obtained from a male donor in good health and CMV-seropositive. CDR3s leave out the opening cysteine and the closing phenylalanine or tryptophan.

cdr3_aa: ASSLVYSGSQH
v_call: TRBV5-8
cdr3_length: 11

cdr3_aa: ASSYSSGEHEQF
v_call: TRBV6-5
cdr3_length: 12

cdr3_aa: LGRDGTEAF
v_call: TRBV29-1
cdr3_length: 9

cdr3_aa: ASSAGTAGYEQY
v_call: TRBV5-1
cdr3_length: 12

cdr3_aa: ASRDRAGTGMIGELF
v_call: TRBV19
cdr3_length: 15

cdr3_aa: ASSSAGLAETQY
v_call: TRBV7-2
cdr3_length: 12

cdr3_aa: ASSLAGQAISYEQY
v_call: TRBV7-2
cdr3_length: 14

cdr3_aa: ASSAQQGTSTDTQY
v_call: TRBV9
cdr3_length: 14

cdr3_aa: ASSLPGGEGYT
v_call: TRBV7-6
cdr3_length: 11

cdr3_aa: ASSLRGADNEKLF
v_call: TRBV27
cdr3_length: 13

cdr3_aa: ASSLTEGAGELF
v_call: TRBV5-1
cdr3_length: 12

cdr3_aa: ASSTCYEQY
v_call: TRBV21-1
cdr3_length: 9

cdr3_aa: ASSSEGGGTEAF
v_call: TRBV5-6
cdr3_length: 12

cdr3_aa: AWSVAGTGAGYSNQPQH
v_call: TRBV30
cdr3_length: 17

cdr3_aa: ASSHPPGGAKGYT
v_call: TRBV4-1
cdr3_length: 13

cdr3_aa: ASSYGGQGRAGYT
v_call: TRBV6-5
cdr3_length: 13

cdr3_aa: ASSWTGSNYGYT
v_call: TRBV6-6
cdr3_length: 12

cdr3_aa: ASSPQAEQEQF
v_call: TRBV5-6
cdr3_length: 11

cdr3_aa: ASSGGHLNTEAF
v_call: TRBV19
cdr3_length: 12

cdr3_aa: ASSPGLGPRETQY
v_call: TRBV4-1
cdr3_length: 13

cdr3_aa: AVHLQLNYGYT
v_call: TRBV6-5
cdr3_length: 11

cdr3_aa: SSSGEAQETQY
v_call: TRBV29-1
cdr3_length: 11

cdr3_aa: ASTGGQGRTGELF
v_call: TRBV2
cdr3_length: 13

cdr3_aa: ASSIIGNDRGNQPQH
v_call: TRBV19
cdr3_length: 15

cdr3_aa: ASSLEGGNYGYT
v_call: TRBV5-1
cdr3_length: 12

cdr3_aa: ASSLQGTLQETQY
v_call: TRBV5-4
cdr3_length: 13

cdr3_aa: ASSNNYEQY
v_call: TRBV18
cdr3_length: 9

cdr3_aa: ASRDRGTGEQF
v_call: TRBV6-6
cdr3_length: 11

cdr3_aa: ASSEAWGQGYT
v_call: TRBV6-1
cdr3_length: 11

cdr3_aa: ASSEVRFDEQY
v_call: TRBV6-1
cdr3_length: 11

cdr3_aa: AGTGAGRTEAF
v_call: TRBV30
cdr3_length: 11

cdr3_aa: ASSLSSGTSAETQY
v_call: TRBV5-4
cdr3_length: 14

cdr3_aa: ASSFPTVQSYGYT
v_call: TRBV7-9
cdr3_length: 13

cdr3_aa: SVSAANHGYT
v_call: TRBV29-1
cdr3_length: 10

cdr3_aa: ASSLLGGAAVNEQF
v_call: TRBV7-3
cdr3_length: 14

cdr3_aa: ASRRAGEGNEQF
v_call: TRBV13
cdr3_length: 12

cdr3_aa: SVPGTTTMGNEQF
v_call: TRBV29-1
cdr3_length: 13

cdr3_aa: ASSLTSGGAGEQF
v_call: TRBV7-7
cdr3_length: 13

cdr3_aa: ASRSTANTEAF
v_call: TRBV25-1
cdr3_length: 11

cdr3_aa: ASSYPPRGTDTQY
v_call: TRBV5-4
cdr3_length: 13

cdr3_aa: ASSLEGLGGAF
v_call: TRBV5-6
cdr3_length: 11

cdr3_aa: ASSNWSPQETQY
v_call: TRBV19
cdr3_length: 12

cdr3_aa: AWSVSGGENTIY
v_call: TRBV30
cdr3_length: 12

cdr3_aa: ASSPGGGSNQPQH
v_call: TRBV27
cdr3_length: 13

cdr3_aa: ASGFIRNRGGPGELF
v_call: TRBV12-5
cdr3_length: 15

cdr3_aa: ASSSTGNTEAF
v_call: TRBV5-1
cdr3_length: 11

cdr3_aa: ASSLRARGPNGYT
v_call: TRBV28
cdr3_length: 13

cdr3_aa: ASSLRQGANSPLH
v_call: TRBV6-1
cdr3_length: 13

cdr3_aa: ASSGSRSTSGNTIY
v_call: TRBV2
cdr3_length: 14

cdr3_aa: ASSLAGVAGVPGELF
v_call: TRBV5-1
cdr3_length: 15

cdr3_aa: ASSQEERLAGTGELF
v_call: TRBV4-2
cdr3_length: 15

cdr3_aa: ASTMLTGGNTIY
v_call: TRBV5-6
cdr3_length: 12

cdr3_aa: ASSFLRGGSTDTQY
v_call: TRBV5-1
cdr3_length: 14

cdr3_aa: ASSQAGVEGYT
v_call: TRBV4-1
cdr3_length: 11

cdr3_aa: ASTGTGEYEQY
v_call: TRBV5-6
cdr3_length: 11